The present T cell receptor beta chain was sequenced within a study of OX40 agonist ivuxolimab in advanced cancers. This clone was seen a single time. Anyone with autoimmune disease history or systemic immunosuppression was excluded. The ends were cut back, 2 bases at V and 2 bases at J, with 6 bases in the middle. Per germline, CDR1 SGHRS and CDR2 YFSETQ. The CDR3 runs 13 residues. Assay: immunoSEQ multiplex PCR; the TCRdb copy retains only in-frame clones and omits some. The sample carries tens of thousands of clones, 80% to 85% recorded once. The rearrangement joins TRBV5-1 to TRBJ2-3; the D is unclear. The material was CD4+ or CD8+ T cells sorted from blood, obtained in a trial of the OX40 agonist ivuxolimab. The origin of this receptor is an adult with an advanced solid tumor such as melanoma, head and neck, liver or kidney cancer. Here the CDR3 reads CASSFVFTDTQYF. The CDR3 DNA is TGCGCCAGCAGCTTCGTCTTCACAGATACGCAGTATTTT.